A single sample gave rise to the 24 T cell receptor beta chains below, sequenced in a study of blood T cell repertoires in COVID-19. TCRdb's copy holds only in-frame clones and misses some; the assay was immunoSEQ multiplex PCR. Of about 50,000 clones in the sample, over 85% were seen once. The sequencing input was peripheral blood. These receptors originate from a woman aged 80 or over with acute or convalescent COVID-19.

V and J are TRBV28 and TRBJ2-7; D possibly corresponds to TRBD2 (5 bases). Trimming took 8 bases from V and 3 from J, leaving 14 bases between them. Germline V gene data show CDR1 as MDHEN and CDR2 as SYDVKM. The CDR3 is 13 residues long. The CDR3 DNA reads as TGTGCCAGCGGCGGAGCGGAGCTCTACGAGCAGTACGTC. Translating it yields CASGGAELYEQYV.

The chain combines TRBV6-4 with TRBJ1-1; no firm D call. From germline, CDR1 is MRHNA and CDR2 SNTAGT. V dropped 3 bases and J dropped 2 bases, with 7 bases sitting between them. The CDR3 is made up of 13 amino acids. The chain's CDR3 is CASSEQPNTEAFF. For the CDR3, the DNA is TGTGCCAGCAGTGAACAGCCCAACACTGAAGCTTTCTTT.

The CDR3 protein is CASSLVPGGGTEAFF. CDR3 DNA: TGTGCCAGCAGCTTAGTACCGGGGGGAGGCACTGAAGCTTTCTTT. V usage is TRBV11-3 and J usage is TRBJ1-1; weak D call: TRBD1 (5 bases). V shed 1 base and J shed 4 bases, with 13 bases lying between them. Germline CDR1 reads SGHNT; CDR2 reads YENEEA. The CDR3 loop spans 15 amino acids.

This chain uses TRBV7-2 with TRBJ2-2, with no clear D. This CDR3 contains 15 residues. Germline V gives CDR1 SGHTA, CDR2 FQGNSA. V lost 1 base to trimming and J lost 0 bases, with 6 bases between them. The CDR3 bases are TGTGCCAGCAGCTTAGGTCAGGCGAACACCGGGGAGCTGTTTTTT. Amino acids: CASSLGQANTGELFF.

The chain carries TRBV7-2 and TRBJ1-1; possibly TRBD1 for D (5 bases). The CDR3 contains 16 residues. Germline V gives CDR1 SGHTA, CDR2 FQGNSA. V was clipped by 7 bases and J by 5 bases, with 23 bases between them. The CDR3 DNA is TGTGCCAGCACCCCTGCTGCTGGCGGGGCGCGGACTGAAGCTTTCTTT. Protein sequence: CASTPAAGGARTEAFF.

V usage is TRBV7-2 and J usage is TRBJ2-5, with 7 bases that match TRBD2. The J segment lost 4 bases and the V segment lost 0 bases, leaving 5 bases of the junction unmatched. The germline V gene has CDR1 SGHTA and CDR2 FQGNSA. The CDR3 runs to 15 residues. The CDR3, as DNA: TGTGCCAGCAGCTTAGCGGGGGGGGTCGCAGAGACCCAGTACTTC. Residues: CASSLAGGVAETQYF. Variable domain in full (rest from reference TRBV7-2 and TRBJ2-5): GAGVSQSPSNKVTEKGKDVELRCDPISGHTALYWYRQSLGQGLEFLIYFQGNSAPDKSGLPSDRFSAERTGGSVSTLTIQRTQQEDSAVYLCASSLAGGVAETQYFGPGTRLLVL.

The CDR3 nucleotides are TGTGCCAGCAGCTTCCACCGGCTAGCGGGGGGGCCTGATGAGCAGTTCTTC. It translates to CASSFHRLAGGPDEQFF. The chain combines TRBV11-2 with TRBJ2-1; 12 bases are a match to TRBD2. With V trimmed by 3 bases and J by 8 bases, 11 bases remained unmatched. The CDR3 has 17 residues. Germline V gene lookup returns CDR1 SGHAT and CDR2 FQNNGV.

V and J are TRBV9 and TRBJ2-3; the match to TRBD2 covers 9 bases. The length of the CDR3 is 18 residues. Germline V gene lookup returns CDR1 SGDLS and CDR2 YYNGEE. Trimming cost V 0 bases and J 6 bases; bases outside gene matches: 14. In DNA form, the CDR3 reads TGTGCCAGCAGCGTAGAGGGCGCGGGACTAGCAGGACCTGATACGCAGTATTTT. It encodes CASSVEGAGLAGPDTQYF.

This chain joins TRBV6-5 and TRBJ1-5; no firm D call. The germline V gene has CDR1 MNHEY and CDR2 SVGAGI. The V gene lost 5 bases and the J gene lost 9 bases, with 14 bases spanning the gap. The CDR3 spans 13 residues. CDR3 loop: CASSNEAIGPQHF. The CDR3 coding sequence is TGTGCCAGCAGTAACGAGGCCATCGGGCCCCAGCATTTT.

V usage is TRBV2 and J usage is TRBJ2-2; TRBD1 agrees at 9 bases. Trimming took 4 bases from V and 7 from J; bases not matched to a gene: 7. The CDR3 extends over 15 amino acids. Looked up from germline, CDR1 is SNHLY and CDR2 is FYNNEI. DNA of the CDR3: TGTGCCAGCAGTGCAACGACAGGGGGAATCGGGGAGCTGTTTTTT. This encodes CASSATTGGIGELFF.

DNA of the CDR3: TGTGCCAGCACCCCCCCGGGACTAGACGGCACAGATACGCAGTATTTT. Its translation: CASTPPGLDGTDTQYF. The chain links TRBV21-1 to TRBJ2-3; TRBD2 is taken as the D call from the table, unchecked against the DNA. TRBV21-1 constitutes a pseudogene. The CDR3 runs to 16 residues.

The rearrangement uses TRBV28 and TRBJ2-1; D unresolved. V lost 6 bases and J lost 0, with 12 bases in between. Germline V gene sequence: CDR1 MDHEN, CDR2 SYDVKM. The CDR3 has 15 amino acids. CDR3 bases: TGTGCCAGCAGGCCAGAGCGAAGCTCCTACAATGAGCAGTTCTTC. It is translated as CASRPERSSYNEQFF.

The chain uses TRBV7-9 and TRBJ2-2, with D tentatively TRBD1 (6 bases). CDR1 is SEHNR and CDR2 is FQNEAQ in the germline V gene (reference sequence). The CDR3 covers 13 residues. V shed 3 bases and J shed 9 bases, with 11 bases lying between them. CDR3 sequence: CASSFPGARELFF. The CDR3 nucleotides read TGTGCCAGCAGCTTCCCAGGGGCGCGGGAGCTGTTTTTT.

This clone has only a few counts. The chain couples TRBV7-9 to TRBJ1-2; a possible D gene is TRBD1 (6 bases). The V gene lost 0 bases and the J gene lost 0 bases, with 11 bases spanning the gap. This CDR3 comprises 16 residues. Germline V gene lookup returns CDR1 SEHNR and CDR2 FQNEAQ (reference sequence). The CDR3, as DNA: TGTGCCAGCAGCTTAGCGGTTGGGGGCGCTAACTATGGCTACACCTTC. It translates to CASSLAVGGANYGYTF. Variable domain in full (rest from reference TRBV7-9 and TRBJ1-2): DTGVSQNPRHKITKRGQNVTFRCDPISEHNRLYWYRQTLGQGPEFLTYFQNEAQLEKSRLLSDRFSAERPKGSFSTLEIQRTEQGDSAMYLCASSLAVGGANYGYTFGSGTRLTVV.

This clone was seen only a few times. The chain combines TRBV3-1 (or the pseudogene TRBV3-2) with TRBJ2-1; 15 bases map to TRBD2. J was trimmed by 8 bases and V by 5 bases; bases with no gene match: 4. Germline CDR1 is LGHDT and CDR2 is YNNKEL (reference sequence). The CDR3 consists of 15 residues. This chain's CDR3 is CASSGTSGGSDEQFF. CDR3 bases: TGTGCCAGCAGCGGGACTAGCGGGGGGTCTGATGAGCAGTTCTTC.

V gene TRBV24-1 combines with J gene TRBJ2-1, with 8 bases fitting TRBD2. Looked up from germline, CDR1 is KGHDR and CDR2 is SFDVKD. The CDR3 is 15 amino acids. The V and J ends lost 2 bases and 3 bases, in that order; junction bases with no gene match: 2. The chain's CDR3 is CATSDWSGGYNEQFF. CDR3 DNA sequence: TGTGCCACCAGTGATTGGAGCGGGGGCTACAATGAGCAGTTCTTC.

This clone appeared a few times. The CDR3 protein is CASTPAQLNTEAFF. CDR3 nucleotide sequence: TGTGCCAGCACCCCCGCCCAGTTGAACACTGAAGCTTTCTTT. V is TRBV6-1 and J is TRBJ1-1; D remains unclear. Germline CDR1 and CDR2: MNHNS and SASEGT. The CDR3 sequence is 14 residues long. With 7 bases removed from V and 0 bases from J, the gap between germline ends came to 12 bases.

This chain connects TRBV18 to TRBJ1-2; no clear D gene. V was shortened by 3 bases and J by 6 bases, with 8 bases between the two germline ends. This CDR3 is built from 12 residues. Germline assignment: CDR1 KGHSH and CDR2 LQKENI. For the CDR3, the DNA is TGTGCCAGCTCACCTCGTCAGGATGGCTACACCTTC. Translating gives CASSPRQDGYTF. Full variable domain (remainder filled in from reference TRBV18 and TRBJ1-2): NAGVMQNPRHLVRRRGQEARLRCSPMKGHSHVYWYRQLPEEGLKFMVYLQKENIIDESGMPKERFSAEFPKEGPSILRIQQVVRGDSAAYFCASSPRQDGYTFGSGTRLTVV.

The chain links TRBV27 to TRBJ2-1; 10 nucleotides agree with TRBD1. CDR3 length: 14 residues. Germline values: CDR1 MNHEY, CDR2 SMNVEV (reference sequence). The ends lost 8 bases at V and 8 bases at J; junction bases unmatched: 9. CDR3 sequence (DNA): TGTGCCAGCCGCTTAAGGACAGGGGGGTATGAGCAGTTCTTC. Amino acids: CASRLRTGGYEQFF.

The chain combines TRBV12-3 or TRBV12-4 with TRBJ1-2, with D uncertain. This CDR3 has 12 residues. Trimming stripped 5 bases from V and 2 bases from J, with 6 bases between. The CDR3 protein is CASSQANYGYTF. CDR3 bases: TGTGCCAGCAGTCAGGCGAACTATGGCTACACCTTC.

DNA for the CDR3: TGTGCCAGCAGCACCCGCTTCTCTAGCGGGGGAATCAATGAGCAGTTCTTC. Translated: CASSTRFSSGGINEQFF. J is TRBJ2-1 and V is TRBV11-3; 10 bases fit TRBD2. CDR1 SGHNT and CDR2 YENEEA come from the germline V gene. With V trimmed by 5 bases and J by 6 bases, 13 bases remained unmatched. The CDR3 length is 17 residues.

The chain has TRBV14 and TRBJ2-5; the D gene is possibly TRBD2 (6 bases). The CDR3 covers 14 residues. Germline lookup yields CDR1 SGHDN and CDR2 FVKESK. The V end lost 2 bases, the J end lost 2 bases, and 9 bases lay between the germline ends. This CDR3 is CASSQLTSQETQYF. CDR3 nucleotide sequence: TGTGCCAGCAGCCAACTGACTAGTCAAGAGACCCAGTACTTC.

The rearrangement joins TRBV4-1 to TRBJ2-5; TRBD2 agrees at 13 bases. CDR1 and CDR2 (germline): MGHRA, YSYEKL. Unmatched junction bases numbered 5, after V lost 3 bases and J lost 4 bases. There are 16 residues in the CDR3. As DNA, the CDR3 is TGCGCCAGCAGCCACACTAGCGGGGGGGATAGAGAGACCCAGTACTTC. Amino acid sequence: CASSHTSGGDRETQYF.

The count of this clone is one. J is TRBJ2-3 and V is TRBV7-9, with TRBD2 identical over 8 bases. This CDR3 has 16 amino acids. The J segment lost 0 bases and the V segment lost 4 bases, leaving 6 bases of the junction unmatched. The germline gives CDR1 SEHNR, CDR2 FQNEAQ (reference sequence). The CDR3 nucleotides read TGTGCCAGCAGCTCCTCAGCGGGGGCTAGCACAGATACGCAGTATTTT. This gives the protein CASSSSAGASTDTQYF.